This TCR beta chain appears in the sequencing data of a study of post-analysis software for immune sequencing data. General observations from the study: For normalized Chao1 diversity, multiple sclerosis patients scored significantly lower than controls did. When patients were compared with controls, 4 or 5 TRBV segments were more frequent, TRBV5-6, TRBV5-1 and TRBV20-1 among them.

A remark on this clonotype: Its target is unknown.

Prepared TCR beta cDNA libraries contained unique molecular identifiers. TCRdb itself ran the PCR reads through MiXCR, one entry per CDR3 protein. Seen here are about 180,000 distinct CDR3 sequences, approximately 31% observed once, and the top ten hold 1.5%. Trimming removed 7 bases at V and 1 base at J, with 7 bases between. The CDR3 extends over 12 amino acids. The sequenced material came from blood. The chain links TRBV12-3 or TRBV12-4 to TRBJ2-5; D unclear. The sequence came from a girl aged 5-17 years with multiple sclerosis. Here the CDR3 reads CASKLGQETQYF. For the CDR3, the DNA is TGTGCCAGCAAGCTCGGCCAAGAGACCCAGTACTTC.